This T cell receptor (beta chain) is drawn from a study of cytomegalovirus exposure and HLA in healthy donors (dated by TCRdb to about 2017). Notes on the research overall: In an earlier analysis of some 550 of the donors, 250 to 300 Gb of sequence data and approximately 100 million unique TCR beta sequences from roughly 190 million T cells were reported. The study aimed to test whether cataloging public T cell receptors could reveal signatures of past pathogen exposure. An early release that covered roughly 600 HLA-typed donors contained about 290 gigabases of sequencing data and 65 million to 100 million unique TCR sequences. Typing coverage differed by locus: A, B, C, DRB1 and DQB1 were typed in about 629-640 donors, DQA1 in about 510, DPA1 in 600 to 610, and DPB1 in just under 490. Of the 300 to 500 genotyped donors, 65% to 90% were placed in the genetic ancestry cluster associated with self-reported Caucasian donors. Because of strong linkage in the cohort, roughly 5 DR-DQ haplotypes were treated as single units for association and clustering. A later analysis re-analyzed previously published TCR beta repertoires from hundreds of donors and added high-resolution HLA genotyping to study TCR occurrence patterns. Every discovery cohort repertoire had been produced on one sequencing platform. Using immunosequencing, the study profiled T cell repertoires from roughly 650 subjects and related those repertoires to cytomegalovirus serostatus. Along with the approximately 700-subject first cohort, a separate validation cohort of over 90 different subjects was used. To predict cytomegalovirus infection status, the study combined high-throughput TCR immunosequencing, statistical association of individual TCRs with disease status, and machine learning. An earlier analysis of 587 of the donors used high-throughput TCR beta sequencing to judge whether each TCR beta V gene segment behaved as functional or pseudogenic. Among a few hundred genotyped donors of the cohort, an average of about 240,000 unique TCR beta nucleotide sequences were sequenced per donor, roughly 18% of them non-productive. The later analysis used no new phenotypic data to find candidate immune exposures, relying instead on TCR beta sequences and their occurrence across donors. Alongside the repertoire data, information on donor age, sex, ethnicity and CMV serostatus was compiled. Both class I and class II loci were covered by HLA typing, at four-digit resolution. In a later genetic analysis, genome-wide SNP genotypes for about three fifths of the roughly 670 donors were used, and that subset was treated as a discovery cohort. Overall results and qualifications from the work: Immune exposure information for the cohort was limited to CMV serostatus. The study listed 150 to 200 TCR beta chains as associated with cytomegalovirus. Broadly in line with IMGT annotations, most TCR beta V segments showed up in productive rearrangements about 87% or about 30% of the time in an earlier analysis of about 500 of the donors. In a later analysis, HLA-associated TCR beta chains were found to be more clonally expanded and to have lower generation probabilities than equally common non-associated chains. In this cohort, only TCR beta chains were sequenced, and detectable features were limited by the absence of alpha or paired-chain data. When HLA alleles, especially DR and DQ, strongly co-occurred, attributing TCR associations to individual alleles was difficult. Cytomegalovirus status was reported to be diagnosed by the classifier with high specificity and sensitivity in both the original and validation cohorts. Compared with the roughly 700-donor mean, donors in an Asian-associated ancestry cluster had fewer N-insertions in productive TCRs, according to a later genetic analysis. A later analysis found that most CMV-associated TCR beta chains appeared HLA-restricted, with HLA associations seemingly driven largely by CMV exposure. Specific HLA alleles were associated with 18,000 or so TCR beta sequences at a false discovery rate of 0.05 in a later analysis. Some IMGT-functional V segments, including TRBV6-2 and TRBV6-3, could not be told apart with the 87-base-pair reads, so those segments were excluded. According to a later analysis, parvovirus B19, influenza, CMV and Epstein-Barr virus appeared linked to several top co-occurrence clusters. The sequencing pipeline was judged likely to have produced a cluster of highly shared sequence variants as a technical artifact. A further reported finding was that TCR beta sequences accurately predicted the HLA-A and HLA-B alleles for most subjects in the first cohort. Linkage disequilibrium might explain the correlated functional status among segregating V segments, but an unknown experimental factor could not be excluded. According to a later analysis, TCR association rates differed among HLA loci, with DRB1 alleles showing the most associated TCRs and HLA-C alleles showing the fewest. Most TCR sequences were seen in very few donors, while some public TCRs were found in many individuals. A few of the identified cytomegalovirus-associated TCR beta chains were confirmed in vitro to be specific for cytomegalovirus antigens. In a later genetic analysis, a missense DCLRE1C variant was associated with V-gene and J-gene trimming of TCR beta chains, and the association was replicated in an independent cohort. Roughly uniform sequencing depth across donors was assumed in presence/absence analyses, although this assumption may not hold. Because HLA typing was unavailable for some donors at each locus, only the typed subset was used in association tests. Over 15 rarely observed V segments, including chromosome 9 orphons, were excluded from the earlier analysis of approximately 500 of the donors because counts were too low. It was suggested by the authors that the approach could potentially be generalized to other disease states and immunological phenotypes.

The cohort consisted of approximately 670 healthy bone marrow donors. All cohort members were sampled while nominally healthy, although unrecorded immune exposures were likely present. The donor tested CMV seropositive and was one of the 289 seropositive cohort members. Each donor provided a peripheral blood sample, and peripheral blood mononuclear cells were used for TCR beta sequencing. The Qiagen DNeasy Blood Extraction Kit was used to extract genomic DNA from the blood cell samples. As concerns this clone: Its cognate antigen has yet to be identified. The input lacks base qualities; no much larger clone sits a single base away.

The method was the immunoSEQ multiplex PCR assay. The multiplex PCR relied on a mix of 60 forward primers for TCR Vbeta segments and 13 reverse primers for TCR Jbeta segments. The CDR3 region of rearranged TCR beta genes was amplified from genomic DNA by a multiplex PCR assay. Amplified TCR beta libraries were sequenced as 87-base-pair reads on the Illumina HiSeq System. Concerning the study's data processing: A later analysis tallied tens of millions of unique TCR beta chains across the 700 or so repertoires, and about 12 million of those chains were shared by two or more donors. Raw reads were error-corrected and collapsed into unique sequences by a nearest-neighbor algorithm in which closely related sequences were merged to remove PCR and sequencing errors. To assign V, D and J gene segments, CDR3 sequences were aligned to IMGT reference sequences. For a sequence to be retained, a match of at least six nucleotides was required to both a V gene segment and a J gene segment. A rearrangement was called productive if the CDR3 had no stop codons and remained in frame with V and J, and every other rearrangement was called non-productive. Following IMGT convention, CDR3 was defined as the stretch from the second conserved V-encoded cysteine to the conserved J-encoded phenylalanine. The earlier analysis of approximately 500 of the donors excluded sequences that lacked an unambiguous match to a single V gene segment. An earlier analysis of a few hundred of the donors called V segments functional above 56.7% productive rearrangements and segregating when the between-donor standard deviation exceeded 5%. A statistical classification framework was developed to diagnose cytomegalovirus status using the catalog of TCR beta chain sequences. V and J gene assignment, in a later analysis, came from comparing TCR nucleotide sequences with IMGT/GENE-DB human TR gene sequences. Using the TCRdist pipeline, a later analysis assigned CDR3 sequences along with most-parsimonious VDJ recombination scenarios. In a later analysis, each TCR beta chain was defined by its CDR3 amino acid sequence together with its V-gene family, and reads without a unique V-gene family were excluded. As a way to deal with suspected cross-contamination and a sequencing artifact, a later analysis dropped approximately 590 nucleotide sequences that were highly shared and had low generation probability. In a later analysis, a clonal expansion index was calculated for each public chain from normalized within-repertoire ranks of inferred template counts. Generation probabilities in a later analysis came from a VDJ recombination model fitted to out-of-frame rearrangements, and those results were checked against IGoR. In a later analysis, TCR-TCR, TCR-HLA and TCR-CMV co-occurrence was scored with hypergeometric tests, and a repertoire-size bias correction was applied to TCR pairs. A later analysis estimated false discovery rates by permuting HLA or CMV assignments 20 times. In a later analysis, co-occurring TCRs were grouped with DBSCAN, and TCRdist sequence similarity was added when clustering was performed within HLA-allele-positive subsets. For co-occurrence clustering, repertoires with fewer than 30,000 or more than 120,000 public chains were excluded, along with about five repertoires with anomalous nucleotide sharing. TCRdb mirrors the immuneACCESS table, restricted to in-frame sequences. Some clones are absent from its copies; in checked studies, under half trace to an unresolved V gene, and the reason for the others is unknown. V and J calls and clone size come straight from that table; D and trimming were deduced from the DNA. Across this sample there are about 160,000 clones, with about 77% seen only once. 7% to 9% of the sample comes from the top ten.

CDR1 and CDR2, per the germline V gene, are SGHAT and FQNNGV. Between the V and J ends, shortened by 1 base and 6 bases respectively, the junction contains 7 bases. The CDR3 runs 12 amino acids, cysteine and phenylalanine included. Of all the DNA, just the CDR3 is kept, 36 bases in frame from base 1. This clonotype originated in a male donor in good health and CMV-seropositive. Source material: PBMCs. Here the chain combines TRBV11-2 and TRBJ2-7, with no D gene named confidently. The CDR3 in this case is CASSLGEREQYF. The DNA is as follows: TGTGCCAGCAGCTTAGGCGAGCGCGAGCAGTACTTC.